This T cell receptor (beta chain) was identified in a study of blood T cell repertoires in COVID-19. Using immunoSEQ multiplex PCR, the repertoire was profiled, and TCRdb retains in-frame clones only, with some absent. The sample consists of 450,000 or so clones, over 85% of them appearing once. The CDR3 sequence is 15 residues long. V dropped 5 bases and J dropped 4 bases, with 15 bases sitting between them. Germline CDR1 SGHNT, CDR2 YENEEA. The chain uses TRBV11-3 and TRBJ2-1; the D gene is possibly TRBD2 (6 bases). Sequencing was done on a sample of peripheral blood. The TCR was taken from a man aged 18-30 years with COVID-19, enrolled during active disease. The CDR3 loop is CASSLDPGLYNEQFF. The DNA of the CDR3 is TGTGCCAGCAGCCTCGACCCGGGACTTTACAATGAGCAGTTCTTC.